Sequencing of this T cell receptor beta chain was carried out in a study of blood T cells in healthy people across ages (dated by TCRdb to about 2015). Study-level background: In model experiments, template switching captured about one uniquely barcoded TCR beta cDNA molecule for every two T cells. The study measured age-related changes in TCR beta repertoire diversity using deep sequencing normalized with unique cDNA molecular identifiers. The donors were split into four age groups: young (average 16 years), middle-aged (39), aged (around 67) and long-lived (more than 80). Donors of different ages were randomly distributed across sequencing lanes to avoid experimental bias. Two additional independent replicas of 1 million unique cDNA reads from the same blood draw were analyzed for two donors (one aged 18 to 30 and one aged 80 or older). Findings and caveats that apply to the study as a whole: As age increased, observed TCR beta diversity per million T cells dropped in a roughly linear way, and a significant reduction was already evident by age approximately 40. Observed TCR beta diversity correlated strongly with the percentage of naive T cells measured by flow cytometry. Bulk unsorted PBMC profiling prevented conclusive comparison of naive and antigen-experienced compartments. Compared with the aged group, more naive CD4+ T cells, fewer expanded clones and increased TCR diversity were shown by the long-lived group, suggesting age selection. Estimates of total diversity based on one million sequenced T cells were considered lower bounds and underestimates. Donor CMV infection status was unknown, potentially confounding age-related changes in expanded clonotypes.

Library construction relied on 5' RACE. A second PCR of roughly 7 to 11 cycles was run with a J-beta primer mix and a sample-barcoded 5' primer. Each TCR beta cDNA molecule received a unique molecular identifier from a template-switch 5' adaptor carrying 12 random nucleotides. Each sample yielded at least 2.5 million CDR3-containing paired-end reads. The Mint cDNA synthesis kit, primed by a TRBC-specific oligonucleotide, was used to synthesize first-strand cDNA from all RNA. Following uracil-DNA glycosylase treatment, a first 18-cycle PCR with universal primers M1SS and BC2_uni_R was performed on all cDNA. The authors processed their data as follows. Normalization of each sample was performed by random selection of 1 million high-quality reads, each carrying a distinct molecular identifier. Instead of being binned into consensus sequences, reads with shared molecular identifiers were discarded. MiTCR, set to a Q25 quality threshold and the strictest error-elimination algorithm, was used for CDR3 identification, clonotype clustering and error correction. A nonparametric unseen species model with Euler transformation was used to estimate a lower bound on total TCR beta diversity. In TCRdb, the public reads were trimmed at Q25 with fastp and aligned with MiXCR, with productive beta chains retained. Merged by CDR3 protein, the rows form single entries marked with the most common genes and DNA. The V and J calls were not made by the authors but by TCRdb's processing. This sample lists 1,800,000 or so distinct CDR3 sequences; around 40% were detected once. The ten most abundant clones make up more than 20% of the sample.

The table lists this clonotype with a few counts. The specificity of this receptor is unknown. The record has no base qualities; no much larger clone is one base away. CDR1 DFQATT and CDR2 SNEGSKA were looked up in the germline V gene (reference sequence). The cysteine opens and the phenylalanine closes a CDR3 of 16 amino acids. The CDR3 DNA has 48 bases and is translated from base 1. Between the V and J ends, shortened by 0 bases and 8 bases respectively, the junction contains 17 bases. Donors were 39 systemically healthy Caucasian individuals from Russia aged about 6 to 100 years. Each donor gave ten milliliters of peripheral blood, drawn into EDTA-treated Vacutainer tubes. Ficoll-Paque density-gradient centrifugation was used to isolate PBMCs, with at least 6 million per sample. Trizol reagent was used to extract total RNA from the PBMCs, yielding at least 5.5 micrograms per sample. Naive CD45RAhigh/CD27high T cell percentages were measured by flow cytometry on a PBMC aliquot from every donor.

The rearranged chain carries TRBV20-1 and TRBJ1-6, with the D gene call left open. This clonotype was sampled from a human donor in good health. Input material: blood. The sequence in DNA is TGCAGTGCTAGAGATCTTCGGCGGGTTTCGGATTCACCCCTCCACTTT. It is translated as CSARDLRRVSDSPLHF.